This T cell receptor beta chain originates from a study of blood T cell repertoires in COVID-19. Original analysis: Estimation of nucleated cell counts was performed using reference gene primer amplification. Generated by immunoSEQ multiplex PCR, the TCRdb table keeps only in-frame clones and is missing some. V and J calls and clone size are given by that table; D and trimming were obtained from the DNA. The table lists tens of thousands of clones, around 80% of them singletons, with under 11% in the top ten. The ends were cut back, 2 bases at V and 5 bases at J, with 13 bases in the middle. In germline, CDR1 is MNHEY, CDR2 SVGEGT. The CDR3 covers 15 residues.

The TCR sequence derives from a man aged 55-75 years with acute or convalescent COVID-19. V is TRBV6-2 or TRBV6-3 and J is TRBJ1-3; tentative D call: TRBD1 (6 bases). The sequenced sample consisted of peripheral blood. The CDR3 sequence is CASSYRTGLRNTIYF. CDR3 nucleotides: TGTGCCAGCAGTTACCGTACAGGGCTGCGAAACACCATATATTTT.